These T cell receptor beta chains were read from a single sample in a study of PD-L1 blockade in urothelial cancer. Generated by immunoSEQ multiplex PCR, the TCRdb table keeps only in-frame clones and is missing some. Seen here are around 50,000 clones, around 90% observed once, and the top ten hold less than 3%. This sample comprised PBMCs, obtained around atezolizumab (anti-PD-L1) treatment. These receptors were obtained from a man in his fifties or sixties with urothelial cancer. Each CDR3 is given with its conserved first and last residue. A D gene is named only where the DNA matches it firmly. Not all rows give a size; the values are once, few, many and, for expanded clones, a class.

>TRBJ2-5|few|-|TRBV29-1
CSVALVGETQYF
TGCAGCGTCGCACTAGTAGGAGAGACCCAGTACTTC
>TRBJ1-3|-|-|TRBV5-1
CASSPDTGNTIYF
TGCGCCAGCAGCCCAGATACAGGAAACACCATATATTTT
>TRBJ1-5|-|-|TRBV4-1
CASSPLGANSNQPQHF
TGCGCCAGCAGCCCCCTAGGGGCAAATAGCAATCAGCCCCAGCATTTT
>TRBJ2-7|-|-|TRBV13
CASSPTGRTYEQYF
TGTGCCAGCAGCCCAACGGGAAGAACTTACGAGCAGTACTTC
>TRBJ2-5|once|-|TRBV6-1
CASSWDTQETQYF
TGTGCCAGCAGTTGGGACACCCAAGAGACCCAGTACTTC
>TRBJ1-2|-|-|TRBV27
CASSLTTQSSYGYTF
TGTGCCAGCAGTTTGACAACACAATCCTCCTATGGCTACACCTTC
>TRBJ2-1|-|TRBD2|TRBV7-2
CASSFSGGYNEQFF
TGTGCCAGCAGCTTTAGCGGGGGCTACAATGAGCAGTTCTTC
>TRBJ2-2|-|TRBD1|TRBV27
CASSSQGAGGELFF
TGTGCCAGCAGTTCTCAGGGGGCAGGCGGGGAGCTGTTTTTT
>TRBJ2-7|-|-|TRBV6-1
CASSDSGGAYEQYF
TGTGCCAGCAGTGATTCCGGCGGCGCCTACGAGCAGTACTTC
>TRBJ1-1|-|TRBD1|TRBV18
CASSTGTGGRAFF
TGTGCCAGCTCAACCGGGACAGGGGGCCGAGCTTTCTTT
>TRBJ2-5|-|TRBD2|TRBV7-7
CASSVTGLAGDETQYF
TGTGCCAGCAGCGTAACTGGACTAGCGGGAGATGAGACCCAGTACTTC
>TRBJ2-2|-|TRBD2|TRBV11-2
CASSSLGGDTGELFF
TGTGCCAGCAGCTCCCTGGGGGGGGACACCGGGGAGCTGTTTTTT